The T cell receptor beta chain described here comes from a study of blood T cell repertoires in COVID-19. Across the study: The analysed material was cDNA or gDNA that came from T cells, B-cell-depleted T cells, or PBMCs.

Original processing notes: For nucleated cells, counts were estimated from reference gene primer amplification. The method was immunoSEQ multiplex PCR; TCRdb's version includes in-frame clones alone and lacks a portion of them. The DNA gave D and trimming, while V, J and clone size come from that table. Among about 380,000 clones, approximately 90% were seen once, and the ten largest hold roughly 1.2%. Each participant's cohort was designated according to participant-reported clinical history. The recovered donors of Cohort 3 showed two negative PCRs, clearance, or symptom resolution. Germline CDR1 is LGHNT and CDR2 is FRNRAP. Trimming took 4 bases from V and 4 from J, leaving 22 bases between them. The CDR3 runs to 17 residues.

The sequenced sample consisted of PBMCs or T cells enriched from blood (not recorded which). This TCR was sampled from a young woman who had recovered from COVID-19. V and J are TRBV12-5 and TRBJ1-1, with TRBD1 as a possible D gene (6 bases). CDR3 loop: CASGSTRLLQGATEAFF. In nucleotides, the CDR3 is TGTGCTAGTGGTTCAACCCGCCTCTTACAGGGAGCCACTGAAGCTTTCTTT. Together with reference TRBV12-5 and TRBJ1-1, the CDR3 gives the full variable domain: DARVTQTPRHKVTEMGQEVTMRCQPILGHNTVFWYRQTMMQGLELLAYFRNRAPLDDSGMPKDRFSAEMPDATLATLKIQPSEPRDSAVYFCASGSTRLLQGATEAFFGQGTRLTVV.